The 25 T cell receptor beta chains reported below all come from one sample, sequenced in a study of metastatic and nonmetastatic thyroid tumors (TCRdb year 2020). Library construction relied on PCR. These reads were obtained on an Illumina HiSeq 4000. TCRdb cleaned the public reads at Q25 with fastp, built clones with MiXCR and kept in-frame beta chains. Here the sample has 7,000 to 9,500 clones; about a quarter occur a single time. Around 15% of the sample is taken by the ten largest. None of the patients had been given any treatment before thyroid surgery. Material for sequencing was tumor tissue. These receptors were obtained from a female donor with papillary thyroid cancer or a benign thyroid nodule (not recorded which). Some clones in this sample may be carry-over from other donors' samples.

The chain carries TRBV28 and TRBJ1-1, with D unresolved. V was shortened by 6 bases and J by 6 bases, with 14 bases between the two germline ends. In germline, CDR1 is MDHEN, CDR2 SYDVKM. The CDR3 extends over 13 amino acids. The CDR3 reads CASSSTWISEAFF. CDR3 bases: TGTGCCAGCAGCTCTACGTGGATCTCTGAAGCTTTCTTT.

This clone was seen ten or more times. Just one base apart from a much larger clone, this may be a read error. The chain links TRBV7-2 to TRBJ2-7; 15 bases are a match to TRBD2. CDR3 size: 17 residues. The germline gives CDR1 SGHTA, CDR2 FQGNSA. For the CDR3, the DNA is TGTGCCAGCAGCGAAAATGGACTAGCGGGAGGGTTCTACGAGCGGTACTTC. It specifies CASSENGLAGGFYERYF.

On this clone: The conserved final phenylalanine or tryptophan is absent from the CDR3, which likely points to a read error. The limits of the CDR3 on the DNA are not certain, so only TCRdb's listed CDR3 is given. The J gene is TRBJ2-5, the V gene TRBV6-2 or TRBV6-3. Ends included, the CDR3 has 14 residues. The V gene's germline CDR1 is MNHEY and CDR2 SVGEGT. The CDR3 region is CASSYSHGQETRYL.

This clone was detected many times. The chain joins TRBV29-1 to TRBJ1-4; no clear D gene. Germline values: CDR1 SQVTM, CDR2 ANQGSEA. The CDR3 has 13 residues. Deletions cut 6 bases from V and 0 bases from J, with 8 bases between. The CDR3 DNA sequence: TGCAGCGTCCGGACGGCAACTAATGAAAAACTGTTTTTT. Its translation is CSVRTATNEKLFF.

This sequence joins TRBV12-3 or TRBV12-4 and TRBJ1-2, with D hard to call. Trimming pared 1 base from V and 4 bases from J, leaving 13 bases between. The length of the CDR3 is 15 residues. The CDR3 DNA reads as TGTGCCAGCAGTTTAGAGGGCTCGAAGGGCTATGGCTACACCTTC. This encodes CASSLEGSKGYGYTF.

At least ten counts were recorded for this clone. This chain links TRBV7-9 with TRBJ1-2; 11 bases are a match to TRBD1. This CDR3 has 14 residues. CDR1 and CDR2 (germline): SEHNR, FQNEAQ (reference sequence). V shed 3 bases and J 6 bases; nucleotides not matched to a gene: 3. CDR3 protein: CASSLGQGVHGYTF. The CDR3 coding sequence is TGTGCCAGCAGCTTGGGACAGGGGGTACATGGCTACACCTTC.

This clone was seen at least ten times. The chain combines TRBV12-3 or TRBV12-4 with TRBJ2-2; 9 bases are a match to TRBD2. The CDR3 sequence is 14 residues long. V lost 6 bases, J lost 4 bases, and 3 bases stayed unmatched. The DNA for the CDR3 is TGTGCCAGCAGCCCGACTAGCGGCACCGGGGAGCTGTTTTTT. It specifies CASSPTSGTGELFF.

This clone rates as medium-sized. V usage is TRBV11-2 and J usage is TRBJ2-3; D not certain. The CDR3 covers 12 residues. Trimming shortened V by 7 bases and J by 6 bases, and 11 bases separated the two germline ends. From germline, CDR1 is SGHAT and CDR2 FQNNGV. The CDR3 DNA reads as TGTGCCAGCAACTACAATTGGGATACGCAGTATTTT. Its translation: CASNYNWDTQYF.

Many counts were recorded for this clone. This chain connects TRBV9 to TRBJ2-3; D tentatively reads TRBD1 or TRBD2 (5 bases each). The germline V and J ends were trimmed by 5 bases and 2 bases, with 15 bases remaining between them. Looked up from germline, CDR1 is SGDLS and CDR2 is YYNGEE. The CDR3 has 15 amino acids. The CDR3 protein is CASSRRDAYTDTQYF. The CDR3 DNA is TGTGCCAGCAGTCGACGGGACGCTTACACAGATACGCAGTATTTT.

This clone is deemed medium-sized. The chain has TRBV5-1 and TRBJ2-1, with TRBD1 matching 9 bases. The trim removed 4 bases at V and 8 bases at J, leaving 7 bases unmatched. The CDR3 runs to 14 residues. CDR1 is SGHRS and CDR2 is YFSETQ in the germline V gene. Here the CDR3 reads CASSRTGTGYEQFF. In nucleotides, the CDR3 is TGCGCCAGCAGCAGAACCGGGACAGGGTATGAGCAGTTCTTC.

This clone was counted a few times. The chain links TRBV29-1 to TRBJ2-5; no clear D. Germline lookup yields CDR1 SQVTM and CDR2 ANQGSEA. The germline V and J ends were trimmed by 4 bases and 3 bases, with 9 bases remaining between them. The CDR3 has 12 residues. The CDR3 loop reads CSVAEIEETQYF. The CDR3 DNA sequence: TGCAGCGTTGCGGAGATCGAAGAGACCCAGTACTTC.

Comments on this clone: The CDR3 does not close with the conserved phenylalanine or tryptophan, likely indicating a read error. No DNA is shown, since the ends of the CDR3 on it are uncertain; the CDR3 is the one TCRdb lists. The J gene is TRBJ1-1, the V gene TRBV12-5; the table's D call TRBD1 went unverified against the DNA. Germline CDR1 LGHNT, CDR2 FRNRAP. The CDR3 is 16 amino acids in total, end residues counted. The chain's CDR3 is CASGCKTGGPRTEALL.

This clone was recorded at least ten times. Written as DNA, the CDR3 is TGCAGCGTTGATGGTATGGGACTCAATGAGCAGTTCTTC. Translation: CSVDGMGLNEQFF. The chain recombines TRBV29-1 with TRBJ2-1, with a possible D match to TRBD2 (6 bases). From germline, CDR1 is SQVTM and CDR2 ANQGSEA. This CDR3 comprises 13 residues. Trimming cost V 3 bases and J 6 bases, with 12 bases left between them.

This rearrangement joins TRBV6-2 or TRBV6-3 to TRBJ2-7; 8 bases map to TRBD2. Per germline, CDR1 MNHEY and CDR2 SVGEGT. CDR3 size: 14 residues. After removal of 7 bases from V and 3 bases from J, the junction contained 8 bases not matched to a gene. CDR3 in DNA: TGTGCCAGCAACTTGAGCGGGAGCCTCTACGAGCAGTACTTC. Its protein is CASNLSGSLYEQYF.

V and J are TRBV20-1 and TRBJ2-7; 12 nucleotides line up with TRBD2. Losses at the gene ends were 3 bases for V and 7 bases for J; bases not matched to a gene: 7. This CDR3 comprises 14 residues. Germline V gene lookup returns CDR1 DFQATT and CDR2 SNEGSKA (reference sequence). Here the CDR3 DNA reads TGCAGTGCTAGTCCCTGTACTAGCGGGGGGGAGCAGTACTTC. Translation: CSASPCTSGGEQYF.

A few counts support this clone. One end of the junction does not line up with germline, which may come from a read error. This chain joins TRBV7-3 and TRBJ1-1, with D uncertain. From germline, CDR1 is SGHTA and CDR2 FQGTGA. The CDR3 length is 13 residues. The CDR3: CVSSSSRNTEAFF. CDR3 sequence (DNA): TGTGTCAGCAGCTCAAGTAGGAACACTGAAGCTTTCTTT.

This clone was recorded at least ten times. The V and J genes are TRBV6-1 and TRBJ2-3; 9 bases align to TRBD2. Losses at the gene ends were 8 bases for V and 4 bases for J; bases not matched to a gene: 10. This CDR3 contains 15 residues. Germline V gene sequence: CDR1 MNHNS, CDR2 SASEGT. The CDR3 spells CASVKKRGASDTQYF. Here the CDR3 DNA reads TGTGCCAGCGTAAAGAAGCGGGGGGCATCAGATACGCAGTATTTT.

The V and J genes are TRBV20-1 and TRBJ1-1; possible D gene TRBD1, 5 bases. The V gene lost 2 bases and the J gene lost 7 bases, with 11 bases spanning the gap. Germline V CDR1 and CDR2: DFQATT, SNEGSKA (reference sequence). The CDR3 length is 12 residues. In nucleotides, the CDR3 is TGCAGTGCTAGACAGGGAAGCAGTGAAGCTTTCTTT. It encodes CSARQGSSEAFF.

By sample share, this clone is medium-sized. V and J are TRBV5-1 and TRBJ2-2, with a tentative D call TRBD1 (6 bases). From germline, CDR1 is SGHRS and CDR2 YFSETQ. Trimming cost V 2 bases and J 3 bases, with 11 bases left between them. This CDR3 is 15 amino acids long. CDR3: CASSLQGGYTGELFF. The CDR3 DNA reads TGCGCCAGCAGCTTACAGGGCGGGTACACCGGGGAGCTGTTTTTT.

By share, this clone ranks as medium-sized. The rearrangement uses TRBV28 and TRBJ2-7; TRBD1 is a possible D gene (5 bases). The germline gives CDR1 MDHEN, CDR2 SYDVKM. The CDR3 sequence is 14 residues long. Trimming took off 6 bases at V and 4 bases at J, with 16 bases between the two ends. CDR3 coding DNA: TGTGCCAGCAGCCCATCATCGCCAGGGTACGAGCAGTACTTC. Translating gives CASSPSSPGYEQYF. The full variable domain, in which reference TRBV28 and TRBJ2-7 provide the parts outside the CDR3, is DVKVTQSSRYLVKRTGEKVFLECVQDMDHENMFWYRQDPGLGLRLIYFSYDVKMKEKGDIPEGYSVSREKKERFSLILESASTNQTSMYLCASSPSSPGYEQYFGPGTRLTVT.

In its sample, this clone ranks as medium-sized. The J gene is TRBJ2-2, the V gene TRBV7-9; 10 bases align to TRBD2. The CDR3 extends over 18 amino acids. In germline, CDR1 is SEHNR, CDR2 FQNEAQ (reference sequence). The V and J ends lost 5 bases and 3 bases, in that order; junction bases with no gene match: 12. The CDR3 DNA sequence: TGTGCCAGCAGCGCCCCCGGGCTAGCGGGAGCGTACACCGGGGAGCTGTTTTTT. This encodes CASSAPGLAGAYTGELFF.

This clone was observed many times. The rearrangement links TRBV4-3 to TRBJ1-2, with D unresolved. Trimming took 0 bases from V and 3 from J, leaving 14 bases between them. CDR1 is LGHNA, CDR2 YSLEER, per germline. CDR3 size: 16 residues. The CDR3 protein is CASSQENPKVHYGYTF. CDR3 coding DNA: TGCGCCAGCAGCCAAGAAAATCCAAAGGTTCACTATGGCTACACCTTC.

This clone appeared many times. The chain joins TRBV19 to TRBJ1-2; D not resolved. The CDR3 length is 13 residues. V was pared by 3 bases and J by 4 bases, with 9 bases between. Per germline, CDR1 LNHDA and CDR2 SQIVND (reference sequence). DNA for the CDR3: TGTGCCAGTAGTATTGTGGCGGGCTATGGCTACACCTTC. It is translated as CASSIVAGYGYTF.

In this sample, this clone is medium-sized (0.01 to 0.1%). V and J are TRBV5-1 and TRBJ1-1; weak D call: TRBD1 (6 bases). There are 13 residues in the CDR3. Trimming took off 7 bases at V and 2 bases at J, with 12 bases between the two ends. Germline V CDR1 and CDR2: SGHRS, YFSETQ. The CDR3 DNA reads as TGCGCCAGCTATCGGACAGACAACACTGAAGCTTTCTTT. Translating gives CASYRTDNTEAFF.

This clone was seen ten or more times. The chain recombines TRBV19 with TRBJ1-5; 8 nucleotides match TRBD1. CDR3 length: 14 residues. Germline values: CDR1 LNHDA, CDR2 SQIVND (reference sequence). V was pared by 7 bases and J by 13 bases, with 15 bases of the junction left unmatched. CDR3: CASMGQGAKDKQHF. CDR3 in DNA: TGTGCCAGTATGGGGCAGGGGGCGAAGGATAAACAGCATTTT. The full variable domain, rest sourced from reference TRBV19 and TRBJ1-5, is DGGITQSPKYLFRKEGQNVTLSCEQNLNHDAMYWYRQDPGQGLRLIYYSQIVNDFQKGDIAEGYSVSREKKESFPLTVTSAQKNPTAFYLCASMGQGAKDKQHFGDGTRLSIL.